Listed below are T cell receptor beta chains from one sample, sequenced in a study of blood T cells in healthy people across ages. TCRdb ran MiXCR on the 5' RACE reads and lists one entry per CDR3 protein. This sample carries about 780,000 distinct CDR3 sequences, roughly 24% of them seen once, and the ten largest clones take 2.5% to 3.5%. Another study also made use of these data, one on T cells of mothers and their children.

The specimen was blood. The receptor source for this set is a boy younger than 18 in good health. Both conserved end residues are part of each CDR3. D genes are given only for firm matches. Size tells how often a clone was seen (once, few, many) or the class of an expanded clone, and some rows leave it out.

>TRBV6-6|NA|15|NA|TRBJ2-7
CASRRDAGLNYEQYF
TGTGCCAGCAGGCGCGACGCAGGGCTTAACTACGAGCAGTACTTC
>TRBV29-1|TRBD2|13|few|TRBJ2-4
CSVLAGGGNIQYF
TGCAGCGTCCTAGCGGGAGGGGGAAACATTCAGTACTTC
>TRBV5-1|TRBD1|16|few|TRBJ1-4
CASSPGSGTASEKLFF
TGCGCCAGCAGCCCAGGAAGTGGGACAGCGAGTGAAAAACTGTTTTTT
>TRBV29-1|NA|12|few|TRBJ2-7
CSAETGEYEQYF
TGCAGCGCTGAGACAGGCGAATACGAGCAGTACTTC
>TRBV28|TRBD2|15|few|TRBJ2-1
CASSLYPGTRSEQFF
TGTGCCAGCAGTCTTTATCCCGGGACTAGAAGTGAGCAGTTCTTC
>TRBV9|TRBD1|15|NA|TRBJ2-1
CASSDGTGLSNGQFF
TGTGCCAGCAGCGACGGGACAGGGTTGAGCAATGGGCAGTTCTTC
>TRBV20-1|TRBD1|14|few|TRBJ1-4
CSARSAGGQEKLFF
TGCAGTGCTAGGTCGGCAGGGGGCCAGGAAAAACTGTTTTTT
>TRBV6-6|TRBD1|15|few|TRBJ2-7
CASSYGGQKHHERYF
TGTGCCAGCAGTTACGGGGGACAGAAGCATCACGAGCGGTACTTC
>TRBV7-3|TRBD2|15|few|TRBJ2-5
CASSLRAGGRETQYF
TGTGCCAGCAGCTTAAGGGCGGGGGGGCGAGAGACCCAGTACTTC
>TRBV3-1|NA|15|few|TRBJ2-7
CASSQDRDGSYEQYF
TGTGCCAGCAGCCAAGACAGGGATGGGTCCTACGAGCAGTACTTC
>TRBV20-1|NA|14|NA|TRBJ1-3
CSAPTPGPGNTIYF
TGCAGTGCCCCGACCCCGGGACCTGGAAACACCATATATTTT
>TRBV5-5|NA|16|NA|TRBJ2-4
CASSPRIEGGLNIQYF
TGTGCCAGCAGCCCTCGGATTGAGGGGGGCCTAAACATTCAGTACTTC
>TRBV5-4|NA|18|few|TRBJ2-5
CASSLGAVAGTSQETQYF
TGTGCCAGCAGCTTGGGCGCTGTGGCGGGGACCAGTCAAGAGACCCAGTACTTC
>TRBV3-1|NA|14|NA|TRBJ2-2
CASSQGSDTGELFF
TGTGCCAGCAGCCAAGGGAGCGACACCGGGGAGCTGTTTTTT
>TRBV9|NA|13|few|TRBJ1-1
CANSVVASSEAFF
TGTGCCAACAGCGTAGTTGCGAGTTCCGAAGCTTTCTTT
>TRBV29-1|TRBD1|13|NA|TRBJ2-7
CSVEEGQGGEQYF
TGCAGCGTTGAAGAGGGACAGGGCGGCGAGCAGTACTTC
>TRBV6-6|TRBD1|16|NA|TRBJ1-2
CASSQKQGIGPYGYTF
TGTGCCAGCAGTCAAAAACAGGGGATAGGGCCTTATGGCTACACCTTC
>TRBV12-3/TRBV12-4|NA|15|NA|TRBJ2-7
CASSLSGSLSYEQYF
TGTGCCAGCAGCTTGTCGGGGTCCCTCTCCTATGAGCAGTACTTC
>TRBV28|NA|15|few|TRBJ2-7
CASSSGWASAYEQYF
TGTGCCAGCAGTTCCGGTTGGGCCTCCGCCTACGAGCAGTACTTC
>TRBV4-2|NA|16|few|TRBJ2-1
CASSQVAPDRYNEQFF
TGTGCCAGCAGCCAGGTCGCGCCGGATCGGTACAATGAGCAGTTCTTC
>TRBV29-1|TRBD2|14|few|TRBJ2-1
CSVGLAGGPNEQFF
TGCAGCGTGGGCCTAGCGGGGGGGCCCAATGAGCAGTTCTTC
>TRBV12-3/TRBV12-4|NA|12|few|TRBJ2-3
CASSSPSDTQYF
TGTGCCAGCAGTTCCCCATCAGATACGCAGTATTTT
>TRBV4-1|TRBD1|16|NA|TRBJ2-3
CASSQDPGQSTDTQYF
TGCGCCAGCAGCCAAGATCCGGGACAGTCCACAGATACGCAGTATTTT
>TRBV14|NA|14|NA|TRBJ2-1
CASSHLGRPVEQFF
TGTGCCAGCAGCCACCTGGGACGACCAGTAGAGCAGTTCTTC
>TRBV28|NA|15|NA|TRBJ2-2
CASSLLGRPTGELFF
TGTGCCAGCAGTTTATTAGGGCGACCAACCGGGGAGCTGTTTTTT
>TRBV30|TRBD1|15|NA|TRBJ2-7
CAWRGQGARSYEQYF
TGTGCCTGGAGGGGACAGGGGGCGAGGTCCTACGAGCAGTACTTC
>TRBV15|TRBD2|13|few|TRBJ2-4
CATSHGGRDIQYF
TGTGCCACCAGCCACGGGGGGAGGGACATTCAGTACTTC